A selection of T cell receptor beta chains follows, all from one sample in a study of T cell responses to AZD1222 COVID-19 vaccine. Produced via immunoSEQ multiplex PCR; TCRdb's table is partial and in-frame only. This table holds over 130,000 clones, around 88% found once. The sample in question was peripheral blood, obtained on day 0 of AZD1222 vaccination. Receptors originate from an adult in good health. Both conserved end residues are part of each CDR3. The order of the fields is D gene, J gene, V gene, clone size, CDR3 DNA, CDR3 protein. D genes are given only for firm matches. Clone size appears in some rows only: once, few, many, or a class for an expanded clone.

>NA|TRBJ1-6|TRBV4-3|NA
TGCGCCAGCAGCCAAGCTAGTTCACCCCTCCACTTT
CASSQASSPLHF
>NA|TRBJ2-3|TRBV14|NA
TGTGCCAGCAGCCAAGATATCCTACCTGCAGATACGCAGTATTTT
CASSQDILPADTQYF
>NA|TRBJ1-6|TRBV5-5|NA
TGTGCCAGCAGCTTGTCTTTGGATTCACCCCTCCACTTT
CASSLSLDSPLHF
>TRBD2|TRBJ2-2|TRBV11-2|NA
TGTGCCAGCAACCTACCGGCGGGAGTATCAACCGGGGAGCTGTTTTTT
CASNLPAGVSTGELFF
>NA|TRBJ1-1|TRBV4-1|NA
TGCGCCAGCAGCCGAATCTCAGGTGACACTGAAGCTTTCTTT
CASSRISGDTEAFF
>TRBD1|TRBJ1-2|TRBV4-1|NA
TGCGCCAGCAGCCAAGGACAGGGTGCTAACTATGGCTACACCTTC
CASSQGQGANYGYTF
>NA|TRBJ2-1|TRBV6-2/TRBV6-3|NA
TGTGCCAGCAGTGAGACCCCTCCCTCCTCCTACAATGAGCAGTTCTTC
CASSETPPSSYNEQFF
>NA|TRBJ1-1|TRBV7-2|many
TGTGCCAGCAGCGAGGGAATTTTCAACACTGAAGCTTTCTTT
CASSEGIFNTEAFF
>NA|TRBJ1-5|TRBV6-6|NA
TGTGCCAGCAGTTACCCGGTAGGGGAAGGCAATCAGCCCCAGCATTTT
CASSYPVGEGNQPQHF
>TRBD1|TRBJ1-6|TRBV7-9|NA
TGTGCCAGCAGCCAAATGGGGACAGACGCTTTCGGTTGGAATTCACCCCTCCACTTT
CASSQMGTDAFGWNSPLHF
>NA|TRBJ1-4|TRBV4-3|once
TGCGCCAGCAGCCAAGATCTAACAGTAAATGAAAAACTGTTTTTT
CASSQDLTVNEKLFF
>NA|TRBJ2-1|TRBV5-6|NA
TGTGCCAGCAGCCCCATGTGGGATGAGGAGCAGTTCTTC
CASSPMWDEEQFF
>NA|TRBJ2-7|TRBV23-1|NA
TGCGCCAGGCTGTCCCCCTACGAGCAGTACTTC
CARLSPYEQYF
>NA|TRBJ2-1|TRBV11-3|NA
TGTGCCAGCAGCCTAAACTCCTACAATGAGCAGTTCTTC
CASSLNSYNEQFF
>TRBD2|TRBJ2-3|TRBV12-5|NA
TGTGCTAGTGCCCTAGCGGGGCTCACAGATACGCAGTATTTT
CASALAGLTDTQYF
>TRBD2|TRBJ2-5|TRBV4-1|NA
TGCGCCAGCAGCCAACTGGGACTAGCGGGCTTAGAGACCCAGTACTTC
CASSQLGLAGLETQYF
>TRBD2|TRBJ2-1|TRBV7-9|NA
TGTGCCAGCAGCTCCCCGGGACTAGCGCACAATGAGCAGTTCTTC
CASSSPGLAHNEQFF
>NA|TRBJ1-4|TRBV6-2/TRBV6-3|NA
TGTGCCAGCAGTTACGTAACCTTGGGGAATGAAAAACTGTTTTTT
CASSYVTLGNEKLFF
>NA|TRBJ1-4|TRBV25-1|NA
TGTGCCAGCAGTGAATATGGGGGGGCAACTAATGAAAAACTGTTTTTT
CASSEYGGATNEKLFF
>TRBD1|TRBJ1-2|TRBV3-1/TRBV3-2|once
TGTGCCAGCAGCCAAGGGCAGGGGGCCAACTATGGCTACACCTTC
CASSQGQGANYGYTF
>TRBD1|TRBJ1-1|TRBV2|NA
TGTGCCAGCAACCCAGGGGGGGGCGCTTTCTTT
CASNPGGGAFF
>TRBD2|TRBJ2-1|TRBV2|NA
TGTGCCAGCAGGGGGCTAGCGGGAGCAGAGCAGTTCTTC
CASRGLAGAEQFF
>TRBD2|TRBJ2-2|TRBV19|NA
TGTGCCAGTAAAACTAGCGGGACCCCGAACACCGGGGAGCTGTTTTTT
CASKTSGTPNTGELFF
>NA|TRBJ2-3|TRBV10-3|NA
TGTGCCATCAGTGAGAGACAGGTTGCTAGCACAGATACGCAGTATTTT
CAISERQVASTDTQYF
>TRBD2|TRBJ2-3|TRBV4-3|NA
TGCGCCAGCAGCCAAGCGGAGCGGGAGTGGACGGATACGCAGTATTTT
CASSQAEREWTDTQYF
>NA|TRBJ2-1|TRBV18|once
TGTGCCAGCTCACCAAACCGACTCAGCTCCTACAATGAGCAGTTCTTC
CASSPNRLSSYNEQFF
>NA|TRBJ2-7|TRBV20-1|NA
TGCAGTGTGTCGAGGGCCTACGAGCAGTACTTC
CSVSRAYEQYF
>NA|TRBJ2-3|TRBV2|few
TGTGCCAGGCGGATCGGTAGCACAGATACGCAGTATTTT
CARRIGSTDTQYF
>NA|TRBJ1-1|TRBV7-8|NA
TGTGCCAGCAGCTTAGTATGGGGTGACGGTAACACTGAAGCTTTCTTT
CASSLVWGDGNTEAFF
>TRBD1|TRBJ1-2|TRBV30|NA
TGTGCCGGAACAAACAGGGGGCAGAACTATGGCTACACCTTC
CAGTNRGQNYGYTF
>TRBD1|TRBJ1-4|TRBV9|NA
TGTGCCAGCAGCGTAGGGACAGGAGGTGATGAAAAACTGTTTTTT
CASSVGTGGDEKLFF
>TRBD1|TRBJ2-7|TRBV15|NA
TGTGCCACCAGCAAGCCGGGACAGGGCTACGAGCAGTACTTC
CATSKPGQGYEQYF
>NA|TRBJ1-2|TRBV28|NA
TGTGCCAGCAGTCCCGAGGGGCAGGGGCGCGGCTACACCTTC
CASSPEGQGRGYTF
>TRBD1|TRBJ2-7|TRBV4-3|NA
TGCGCCAGCAGCCAAGACTCCCGACAGGGCTCTGGCGAGCAGTACTTC
CASSQDSRQGSGEQYF
>NA|TRBJ2-2|TRBV4-1|NA
TGCGCCAGCAGCCAAGTGACCGTACGCGGCACCGGGGAGCTGTTTTTT
CASSQVTVRGTGELFF
>TRBD1|TRBJ1-2|TRBV19|NA
TGTGCCAGTAGTAACCGGGACAGGGTGGGCTATGGCTACACCTTC
CASSNRDRVGYGYTF
>TRBD1|TRBJ1-1|TRBV3-1/TRBV3-2|NA
TGTGCCAGCAGCCAGGGGACAGAGGCGACTGAAGCTTTCTTT
CASSQGTEATEAFF
>TRBD1|TRBJ1-5|TRBV27|NA
TGTGCCAGCGGACCCTTTCCAGGGACAGGTCAGCCCCAGCATTTT
CASGPFPGTGQPQHF
>NA|TRBJ1-1|TRBV7-8|NA
TGTGCCAGCAGCTTAGCGTCGAGTATAAACACTGAAGCTTTCTTT
CASSLASSINTEAFF
>TRBD1|TRBJ1-2|TRBV19|NA
TGTGCCAGTAGTACCAGACAGGGGGTGCTCGGTGGCTACACCTTC
CASSTRQGVLGGYTF
>NA|TRBJ1-5|TRBV30|NA
TGTGCCTGGAGTGTTGAAGGGCATAGCAATCAGCCCCAGCATTTT
CAWSVEGHSNQPQHF
>TRBD1|TRBJ1-5|TRBV7-6|NA
TGTGCCAGCAGCTTAGTGGGGACCGACAGGGCGAGGAATCAGCCCCAGCATTTT
CASSLVGTDRARNQPQHF